Listed here are 5 T cell receptor beta chains from one sample, sequenced in a study of cytomegalovirus exposure and HLA in healthy donors. Primers for the PCR totalled 60 Vbeta and 13 Jbeta. Sequencing used immunoSEQ multiplex PCR; TCRdb keeps in-frame clones, though not all of them. The repertoire has some 200,000 clones, 9.5% of them found once; the top ten carry 1% to 1.5%. Sequences were obtained from PBMCs. The receptor source for this set is a woman aged 30 to 39 in good health and CMV-seropositive.

This clone was observed a handful of times. The gene calls are TRBV4-2 and TRBJ1-6; 7 bases map to TRBD1. Trimming removed 2 bases from V and 5 bases from J; junction bases left unmatched: 3. In germline, CDR1 is LGHNA, CDR2 YNFKEQ. The CDR3 is 15 amino acids. Written as DNA, the CDR3 is TGTGCCAGCAGCCAATACAGGGGCGATAATTCACCCCTCCACTTT. This sequence encodes CASSQYRGDNSPLHF.

This clone was detected a few times. The rearrangement links TRBV7-2 to TRBJ1-2, with D possibly being TRBD1 (6 bases). This CDR3 is 19 amino acids long. Germline V lookup: CDR1 SGHTA, CDR2 FQGNSA. V lost 1 base to trimming and J lost 2 bases, with 23 bases between them. CDR3 nucleotides: TGTGCCAGCAGCTTAGAGGGGGGGAGGACCCTCTCGCGGAACTATGGCTACACCTTC. It is translated as CASSLEGGRTLSRNYGYTF.

The CDR3 bases are TGTGCCAGCAGCTTAGAGGCACTAGCGGGATCCCGGGCGTTCTTC. Amino acid sequence: CASSLEALAGSRAFF. V and J are TRBV11-2 and TRBJ2-1; 10 bases agree with TRBD2. This CDR3 has 15 residues. The V gene's germline CDR1 is SGHAT and CDR2 FQNNGV. V lost 0 bases to trimming and J lost 15 bases; unmatched junction nucleotides: 11.

A single count supports this clone. The rearrangement joins TRBV27 to TRBJ2-2; 10 bases match TRBD1. From germline, CDR1 is MNHEY and CDR2 SMNVEV (reference sequence). J was trimmed by 6 bases and V by 5 bases; bases with no gene match: 6. CDR3 length: 15 residues. The CDR3 bases are TGTGCCAGCAGTCCAGACAGGGGGCTATCCGGGGAGCTGTTTTTT. Translated: CASSPDRGLSGELFF.

This clone was seen more than once but under ten times. The rearrangement joins TRBV2 to TRBJ1-5; D unclear. The CDR3 loop spans 13 amino acids. V lost 7 bases and J lost 5, with 12 bases in between. The germline V gene encodes CDR1 SNHLY and CDR2 FYNNEI. CDR3 residues: CASILGRDQPQHF. The CDR3 DNA follows: TGTGCCAGCATCCTAGGGAGGGATCAGCCCCAGCATTTT.